This TCR beta chain came from a study of identical twins. Study-wide findings and caveats: Out-of-frame alpha sequences shared between twins exhibited an excess of low generation probability.

Carrying unique molecular identifiers, the cDNA also gained a universal primer site through template switching. TCRdb itself ran the 5' RACE reads through MiXCR, one entry per CDR3 protein. The table records roughly 720,000 distinct CDR3 sequences, over 15% of them present only once. Note on this clonotype: As yet, its antigen is unknown.

This CDR3 comprises 15 residues. The V gene lost 5 bases and the J gene lost 3 bases, with 19 bases spanning the gap. Germline lookup yields CDR1 DFQATT and CDR2 SNEGSKA (reference sequence). This same sample was also taken into another study, of T cells expressing NK-cell markers.

V gene TRBV20-1 combines with J gene TRBJ1-1; D not resolved. The sequenced sample was PBMCs. The source of this sequence is a woman younger than 30 in good health. CDR3 nucleotide sequence: TGCAGTGCTGGATACTCGTCGGATCCGGACACTGAAGCTTTCTTT. It is translated as CSAGYSSDPDTEAFF.